The rows below give T cell receptor beta chains drawn from one sample of a study of metastatic and nonmetastatic thyroid tumors. Using MiXCR, TCRdb re-called clones from the PCR reads. The data contain 20,000 or so clones, 28% of them singletons. What was sequenced was tumor tissue. These receptors came from a female donor with papillary thyroid cancer or a benign thyroid nodule (not recorded which). Some clones in this sample may be carry-over from other donors' samples. Both conserved end residues are part of each CDR3. The order of the fields is V gene, J gene, clone size, D gene, CDR3 protein, CDR3 DNA. A D gene is named only where the DNA matches it firmly. The size of a clone is reported for some rows only, either as once, few or many, or as a class for expanded clones.

TRBV7-3	TRBJ2-3	many	NA	CASSYVTQYF	TGTGCCAGCAGCTATGTTACGCAGTATTTT
TRBV11-2	TRBJ2-6	NA	NA	CASSPPLSGANVLTF	TGTGCCAGCAGCCCCCCCCTTTCAGGGGCCAACGTCCTGACTTTC
TRBV13	TRBJ2-3	many	TRBD2	CASSFTSGGALGTDTQYF	TGTGCCAGCAGCTTTACTAGCGGGGGGGCTCTCGGCACAGATACGCAGTATTTT
TRBV5-1	TRBJ1-1	NA	TRBD1	CASSLGDRGEAFF	TGCGCCAGCAGCTTGGGGGACAGGGGTGAAGCTTTCTTT
TRBV9	TRBJ2-5	many	NA	CASILLTRDSPPTPLGTQYF	TGTGCCAGCATCCTCCTTACAAGGGACTCACCGCCTACCCCTCTGGGGACCCAGTACTTC
TRBV6-1	TRBJ1-3	few	TRBD1	CASSDIDRGRTNTIYF	TGTGCCAGCAGTGACATCGACAGGGGGCGAACAAACACCATATATTTT
TRBV3-1	TRBJ2-7	NA	TRBD1	CASSLKLTGIYEQYF	TGTGCCAGCAGCCTGAAACTGACAGGGATCTACGAGCAGTACTTC
TRBV2	TRBJ1-1	NA	TRBD1	CASISSDRGNTEAFF	TGTGCCAGCATCTCCTCGGACAGGGGTAACACTGAAGCTTTCTTT
TRBV6-2/TRBV6-3	TRBJ2-2	few	TRBD1	CASSPGTGLLELFF	TGTGCCAGCAGTCCGGGGACAGGGCTGCTGGAGCTGTTTTTT
TRBV28	TRBJ2-1	NA	TRBD2	CASKRETSRSNNEQFF	TGTGCCAGCAAGCGGGAGACGTCTAGATCCAACAATGAGCAGTTCTTC
TRBV2	TRBJ2-1	many	NA	CASRPDGSSYNEQFF	TGTGCCAGCAGGCCTGACGGGAGCTCCTACAATGAGCAGTTCTTC
TRBV28	TRBJ2-7	few	NA	CASSRPLRNLGEQYF	TGTGCCAGCAGTCGCCCGCTACGCAATCTTGGGGAGCAGTACTTC
TRBV24-1	TRBJ2-7	few	NA	CATSVQGYEQYF	TGTGCCACCAGTGTACAGGGCTACGAGCAGTACTTC
TRBV20-1	TRBJ2-3	many	TRBD2	CSAPSRGRALSTDTQYF	TGCAGTGCCCCTTCGCGCGGGAGGGCCCTCTCCACAGATACGCAGTATTTT
TRBV12-3/TRBV12-4	TRBJ2-5	NA	NA	CASSLTGGDTQYF	TGTGCCAGCAGTTTGACGGGGGGCGATACCCAGTACTTC
TRBV3-1	TRBJ2-3	NA	TRBD2	CASRALAGVGDTQYF	TGTGCCAGCAGGGCACTAGCGGGAGTGGGAGATACGCAGTATTTT
TRBV5-6	TRBJ2-7	many	NA	CASSFGLYEQYF	TGTGCCAGCAGCTTTGGTCTCTACGAGCAGTACTTC
TRBV5-1	TRBJ2-1	once	NA	CASREQGSSYNEQFF	TGCGCCAGCAGGGAACAGGGTAGCTCCTACAATGAGCAGTTCTTC
TRBV12-3/TRBV12-4	TRBJ1-1	medium-sized	NA	CASSLFIGTEAFF	TGTGCCAGCAGCTTATTCATCGGCACTGAAGCTTTCTTT
TRBV5-6	TRBJ2-7	medium-sized	TRBD1	CASSYYRDRGVDEQYF	TGTGCCAGCAGCTATTACCGGGACAGGGGGGTGGACGAGCAGTACTTC
TRBV12-3/TRBV12-4	TRBJ2-2	medium-sized	NA	CASSLTRTGELFF	TGTGCCAGCAGTTTAACTAGAACCGGGGAGCTGTTTTTT
TRBV20-1	TRBJ2-2	NA	NA	CSARWGSGQTGELFF	TGCAGTGCTAGATGGGGCAGTGGCCAAACCGGGGAGCTGTTTTTT
TRBV6-1	TRBJ2-7	NA	TRBD1	CASRDSTVTGALGQQYF	TGTGCCAGCAGGGATAGCACCGTGACAGGGGCGTTAGGCCAGCAGTACTTC
TRBV6-2/TRBV6-3	TRBJ1-1	few	NA	CASSYRGANTEAFF	TGTGCCAGCAGTTACAGAGGGGCCAACACTGAAGCTTTCTTT
TRBV6-1	TRBJ2-6	medium-sized	NA	CASSESYEANVLTF	TGTGCCAGCAGTGAATCATATGAGGCCAACGTCCTGACTTTC
TRBV6-1	TRBJ2-5	NA	NA	CASQGYETQYF	TGTGCCAGCCAGGGGTATGAGACCCAGTACTTC
TRBV20-1	TRBJ1-2	NA	NA	CSALRLEGGRDYGYTF	TGCAGTGCCTTGCGGTTAGAAGGGGGACGTGACTATGGCTACACCTTC
TRBV13	TRBJ2-1	many	TRBD2	CASSSFRKGSGSDEQFF	TGTGCCAGCAGCTCGTTCCGTAAGGGGAGCGGGAGCGATGAGCAGTTCTTC
TRBV28	TRBJ2-5	many	TRBD2	CASTLMLGGSGETQYF	TGTGCCAGCACGCTAATGTTAGGCGGGAGTGGGGAGACCCAGTACTTC
TRBV5-5	TRBJ2-2	many	TRBD1	CASRGTGGTGELFF	TGTGCCAGCAGGGGGACAGGGGGGACCGGGGAGCTGTTTTTT
TRBV28	TRBJ2-5	NA	NA	CASTYLYGRDRSGETQYF	TGTGCCAGCACCTACTTGTACGGGCGGGACCGAAGTGGAGAGACCCAGTACTTC
TRBV4-1	TRBJ2-2	NA	NA	CASSPQPGQNTGELFF	TGCGCCAGCAGCCCTCAGCCTGGACAGAACACCGGGGAGCTGTTTTTT
TRBV6-1	TRBJ1-2	NA	NA	CASTVRGDGYIF	TGTGCCAGCACAGTACGCGGGGATGGCTACATCTTC
TRBV9	TRBJ2-1	NA	NA	CASSVGIVAGGNEQFF	NA
TRBV14	TRBJ2-7	once	TRBD2	CASSPTSGLAGPYEQYF	TGTGCCAGCAGCCCAACTTCCGGACTAGCCGGCCCGTACGAGCAGTACTTC
TRBV30	TRBJ1-2	NA	NA	CAWSKTVPLGYTF	TGTGCCTGGAGCAAAACAGTCCCCCTAGGCTACACCTTC
TRBV7-3	TRBJ1-1	NA	NA	CASSFNARGRHKAFF	TGTGCCAGCAGCTTCAACGCGCGGGGACGACATAAAGCTTTCTTT
TRBV6-1	TRBJ2-7	few	NA	CASSEGGQGWQYF	TGTGCCAGCAGTGAAGGAGGGCAGGGATGGCAGTACTTC
TRBV29-1	TRBJ1-4	many	TRBD1	CSVDLGTGEEKLFF	TGCAGCGTTGATTTAGGAACAGGGGAGGAAAAACTGTTTTTT
TRBV28	TRBJ2-1	medium-sized	NA	CATHLGYNEQFF	TGTGCCACCCACTTGGGGTACAATGAGCAGTTCTTC
TRBV7-9	TRBJ2-2	NA	NA	CASSAYNRGFGELFF	TGTGCTAGCAGCGCCTACAATAGGGGCTTCGGTGAGCTGTTTTTT
TRBV4-1	TRBJ2-3	NA	TRBD1	CASSPVTGEYSDTQYF	TGCGCCAGCAGCCCCGTGACAGGGGAATATTCAGATACGCAGTATTTT
TRBV11-1	TRBJ2-1	many	NA	CASSSGFSRGNEQFF	TGTGCCAGCAGCTCGGGCTTTAGCCGAGGGAATGAGCAGTTCTTC
TRBV7-2	TRBJ2-3	medium-sized	NA	CASSLRDWGQLTDTQYF	TGTGCCAGCAGCCTGCGGGACTGGGGACAGCTCACAGATACGCAGTATTTT
TRBV20-1	TRBJ2-5	NA	NA	CSARDLGPKVWTQYF	TGCAGTGCTAGAGATCTAGGGCCAAAAGTGTGGACCCAGTACTTC
TRBV6-1	TRBJ2-7	few	NA	CASSFRTPVSYEQYF	TGTGCCAGCAGCTTCAGGACACCCGTCTCCTACGAGCAGTACTTC
TRBV28	TRBJ2-3	medium-sized	TRBD2	CASRGLVLDTQYF	TGTGCCAGCAGGGGACTAGTTCTAGATACGCAGTATTTT